The 15 T cell receptor beta chains reported below all come from one sample, sequenced in a study of cytomegalovirus exposure and HLA in healthy donors. A multiplex PCR was run with 60 Vbeta primers and 13 Jbeta primers. Sequencing was performed with immunoSEQ multiplex PCR; in TCRdb, only in-frame clones are kept and a portion is missing. The sample gives over 65,000 clones, around 72% of which show up once; approximately 7% is in the top ten. The sample was PBMCs. The receptors were gathered from a woman aged 30 to 39 in good health and CMV-seropositive.

The CDR3 coding sequence is TGTGCCAGCAGTCCGACGGACAGGGTCCCCCTAGGCAGAGAGCAGTTCTTC. It specifies CASSPTDRVPLGREQFF. This chain links TRBV27 with TRBJ2-1, with TRBD1 identical over 8 bases. The CDR3 is made up of 17 amino acids. J lost 10 bases, V lost 5 bases, and 19 bases had no gene match. The germline gives CDR1 MNHEY, CDR2 SMNVEV (reference sequence).

J is TRBJ2-1 and V is TRBV5-1; 13 bases fit TRBD2. Unmatched junction bases numbered 0, after V lost 0 bases and J lost 3 bases. The CDR3 runs 16 residues. The germline gives CDR1 SGHRS, CDR2 YFSETQ. Written as DNA, the CDR3 is TGCGCCAGCAGCTTGGGACTAGCGGGAGGCTACAATGAGCAGTTCTTC. This sequence encodes CASSLGLAGGYNEQFF.

The chain recombines TRBV10-3 with TRBJ2-2; 8 bases agree with TRBD2. The germline gives CDR1 ENHRY, CDR2 SYGVKD. The CDR3 is 14 residues long. V shed 2 bases, J shed 5 bases, and the junction held 1 base outside the gene matches. Here the CDR3 DNA reads TGTGCCATCAGTGAGGAGCGGGAGACCGGGGAGCTGTTTTTT. Its translation: CAISEERETGELFF.

The chain is built from TRBV18 and TRBJ2-2; D gene uncertain. Trimming took 2 bases from V and 5 from J, leaving 3 bases between them. Germline V lookup: CDR1 KGHSH, CDR2 LQKENI. The length of the CDR3 is 12 residues. CDR3: CASSPVTGELFF. In DNA form, the CDR3 reads TGTGCCAGCTCACCAGTAACCGGGGAGCTGTTTTTT.

The rearrangement uses TRBV10-2 and TRBJ2-7; perhaps TRBD2 as D (5 bases). The CDR3 spans 13 residues. Trimming cost V 8 bases and J 2 bases, with 13 bases left between them. Germline V lookup: CDR1 WSHSY, CDR2 SAAADI. The CDR3 DNA reads as TGCGCCAGCCGTAGCGAGGTTACCTACGAGCAGTACTTC. Its protein is CASRSEVTYEQYF.

The V and J genes are TRBV7-8 and TRBJ2-2; D perhaps matches TRBD2 (6 bases). V lost 0 bases to trimming and J lost 7 bases, with 6 bases between them. Germline V gene data show CDR1 as SGHVS and CDR2 as FQNEAQ. CDR3 length: 13 residues. The CDR3 sequence is CASSLAGGGELFF. The DNA for the CDR3 is TGTGCCAGCAGCTTAGCGGGAGGCGGGGAGCTGTTTTTT.

The chain employs TRBV7-8 and TRBJ2-7; D gene unclear. CDR1 is SGHVS, CDR2 FQNEAQ, per germline. The ends were cut back, 5 bases at V and 4 bases at J, with 12 bases in the middle. This CDR3 contains 13 residues. The CDR3: CASSILGDYEQYF. CDR3 coding DNA: TGTGCCAGCAGCATTCTCGGTGATTACGAGCAGTACTTC. Variable domain in full (rest from reference TRBV7-8 and TRBJ2-7): GAGVSQSPRYKVAKRGQDVALRCDPISGHVSLFWYQQALGQGPEFLTYFQNEAQLDKSGLPSDRFFAERPEGSVSTLKIQRTQQEDSAVYLCASSILGDYEQYFGPGTRLTVT.

This clone occurred a few times. The chain employs TRBV5-5 and TRBJ1-2; D is unclear. Germline values: CDR1 SGHKS, CDR2 YYEKEE (reference sequence). This CDR3 is 14 amino acids long. Trimming removed 0 bases at V and 8 bases at J, with 14 bases between. The CDR3 reads CASSLDSRMWGYTF. Written as DNA, the CDR3 is TGTGCCAGCAGCTTGGACAGTCGGATGTGGGGCTACACCTTC.

J is TRBJ2-5 and V is TRBV7-8; D remains unclear. V lost 5 bases and J 5 bases, leaving 9 bases between the germline ends. This CDR3 is built from 12 residues. Germline-derived CDR1 and CDR2 are SGHVS and FQNEAQ. In nucleotides, the CDR3 is TGTGCCAGCAGCGCCTCGCGTGAGACCCAGTACTTC. It yields the protein CASSASRETQYF.

In this sample, this clone turned up a few times. The V call is TRBV27, the J call TRBJ2-7; 9 nucleotides agree with TRBD2. The V and J ends lost 2 bases and 3 bases, in that order; junction bases with no gene match: 20. The CDR3 has 20 amino acids. Germline lookup yields CDR1 MNHEY and CDR2 SMNVEV (reference sequence). DNA for the CDR3: TGTGCCAGCAGTTTACGGTTTTTAGCGGGAGCCACAAGGGGGGTCTACGAGCAGTACTTC. Translated: CASSLRFLAGATRGVYEQYF.

The chain joins TRBV11-2 to TRBJ1-4; D remains unclear. The germline V gene has CDR1 SGHAT and CDR2 FQNNGV. The CDR3 is 13 amino acids. Trimming stripped 2 bases from V and 8 bases from J, with 9 bases between. CDR3 DNA: TGTGCCAGCAGCTTACTTCTCCCCGAAAAACTGTTTTTT. This translates into CASSLLLPEKLFF.

This chain links TRBV4-2 with TRBJ2-5, with a weak D call TRBD1 (6 bases). Germline V gene sequence: CDR1 LGHNA, CDR2 YNFKEQ. This CDR3 has 14 amino acids. V lost 0 bases to trimming and J lost 2 bases, with 7 bases between them. CDR3 nucleotides: TGTGCCAGCAGCCAAGACGGGACACAAGAGACCCAGTACTTC. Protein product: CASSQDGTQETQYF.

This clone appeared a few times. The CDR3 coding sequence is TGTGCCAGCAGCTTATCGGGACAGGGGGAAACTGAAGCTTTCTTT. Translated: CASSLSGQGETEAFF. The chain joins TRBV11-1 to TRBJ1-1; 11 nucleotides line up with TRBD1. The CDR3 runs to 15 residues. The ends lost 2 bases at V and 5 bases at J; junction bases unmatched: 4. CDR1 is SGHAT and CDR2 is FQDESV in the germline V gene (reference sequence). The full variable domain, in which reference TRBV11-1 and TRBJ1-1 provide the parts outside the CDR3, is EAEVAQSPRYKITEKSQAVAFWCDPISGHATLYWYRQILGQGPELLVQFQDESVVDDSQLPKDRFSAERLKGVDSTLKIQPAELGDSAMYLCASSLSGQGETEAFFGQGTRLTVV.

This clone occurred once. The DNA of the CDR3 is TGTGCCAGCACCACGGGGGAGCCGTGGGGTGAGCAGTTCTTC. Amino acids: CASTTGEPWGEQFF. The J gene is TRBJ2-1, the V gene TRBV5-8, with a tentative D call TRBD2 (6 bases). The CDR3 length is 14 residues. V lost 6 bases and J lost 9, with 19 bases in between. CDR1 is SGHTS and CDR2 is YDEGEE in the germline V gene.

This clone has just one count. The chain recombines TRBV5-4 with TRBJ1-1; 8 bases agree with TRBD1. Trimming removed 4 bases from V and 4 bases from J; junction bases left unmatched: 6. Looked up from germline, CDR1 is SGHNT and CDR2 is YYREEE (reference sequence). The CDR3 is 14 residues long. DNA of the CDR3: TGTGCCAGCAGCCCTGGACAGGGAGTCACTGAAGCTTTCTTT. The encoded protein is CASSPGQGVTEAFF.